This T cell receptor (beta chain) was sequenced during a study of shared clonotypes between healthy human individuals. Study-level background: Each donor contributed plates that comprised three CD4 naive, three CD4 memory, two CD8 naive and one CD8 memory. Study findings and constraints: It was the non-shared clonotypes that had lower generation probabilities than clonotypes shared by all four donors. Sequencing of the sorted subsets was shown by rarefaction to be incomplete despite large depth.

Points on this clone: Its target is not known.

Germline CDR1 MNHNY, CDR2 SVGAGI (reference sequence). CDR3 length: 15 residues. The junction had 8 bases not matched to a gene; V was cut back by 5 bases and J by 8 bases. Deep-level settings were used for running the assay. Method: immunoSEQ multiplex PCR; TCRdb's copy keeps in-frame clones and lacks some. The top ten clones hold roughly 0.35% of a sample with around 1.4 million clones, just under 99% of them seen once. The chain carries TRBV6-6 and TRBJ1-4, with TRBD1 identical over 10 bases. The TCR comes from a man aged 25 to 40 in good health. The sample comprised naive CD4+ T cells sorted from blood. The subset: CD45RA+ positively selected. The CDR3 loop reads CASSGGTGEGEKLFF. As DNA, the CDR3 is TGTGCCAGCAGTGGAGGGACAGGGGAGGGGGAAAAACTGTTTTTT.